This T cell receptor beta chain stems from a study of cytomegalovirus exposure and HLA in healthy donors. Turning to the study itself: Clustering assigned 81% of the approximately 400 genotyped donors to the Caucasian-associated ancestry cluster. Study outcomes and limitations: Some public TCRs appeared in many individuals, while most sequences were rare.

With 5 bases clipped from V and 5 bases from J, the junction kept 2 bases outside the gene matches. The CDR3 length is 12 residues. Germline CDR1 and CDR2: LNHDA and SQIVND (reference sequence). As for this clone: Its antigen is currently unknown.

It was with 60 Vbeta and 13 Jbeta primers that the PCR ran. This table comes from immunoSEQ multiplex PCR, and its TCRdb copy is limited to in-frame clones, with some not included. The profile shows approximately 150,000 clones, roughly 74% of them singletons. The chain is built from TRBV19 and TRBJ2-7; TRBD1 matches 8 bases. The sequence was obtained from a woman under 30 in good health and CMV-seropositive. The sample comprised PBMCs. Written as DNA, the CDR3 is TGTGCCAGTAGTCCGGACAGGGACGAGCAGTACTTC. Amino acids: CASSPDRDEQYF.